These 32 T cell receptor beta chains originate from one sample sequenced in a study of T cells in Graves' hyperthyroidism and ophthalmopathy. RNA transcripts gave rise to amplified TCR beta CDR3 regions. The primer set for the first-round RT-PCR of the TCR CDR3 was HTBI. Each CDR3 protein gets one entry after TCRdb re-called the multiplex PCR reads with MiXCR. The data contain some 800,000 distinct CDR3 sequences, 38% of them singletons. Sequencing used blood. These receptors all come from a man aged 18 to 35 with Graves' hyperthyroidism.

V is TRBV6-6 and J is TRBJ2-5; D tentatively reads TRBD1 or TRBD2 (5 bases each). Germline-derived CDR1 and CDR2 are MNHNY and SVGAGI (reference sequence). Trimming cost V 3 bases and J 1 base, with 12 bases left between them. CDR3 length: 15 residues. CDR3 bases: TGTGCCAGCAGTTATACCCCAGGGACCCAAGAGACCCAGTACTTC. As protein: CASSYTPGTQETQYF.

This clonotype was observed a handful of times. The chain couples TRBV7-6 to TRBJ1-6, with 7 positions matching TRBD1. This CDR3 has 16 residues. Germline loops: CDR1 SGHVS, CDR2 FNYEAQ. The V and J ends lost 2 bases and 5 bases, in that order; junction bases with no gene match: 6. The CDR3, as DNA: TGTGCCAGCAGCTTAAGCGGAACAGGGGATAATTCACCCCTCCACTTT. This codes for CASSLSGTGDNSPLHF.

This clonotype occurred a few times. V and J are TRBV6-6 and TRBJ1-1; perhaps TRBD1 as D (5 bases). The length of the CDR3 is 14 residues. Between the trimmed V and J ends, which lost 0 bases and 6 bases, there was a span of 11 bases. From germline, CDR1 is MNHNY and CDR2 SVGAGI (reference sequence). The CDR3 coding sequence is TGTGCCAGCAGTTACTCGGGGGAAGCCGCTGAAGCTTTCTTT. Amino acids: CASSYSGEAAEAFF.

V is TRBV7-2 and J is TRBJ2-7; the D is unclear. This CDR3 spans 14 amino acids. Germline V CDR1 and CDR2: SGHTA, FQGNSA. The ends were cut back, 5 bases at V and 4 bases at J, with 15 bases in the middle. The DNA of the CDR3 is TGTGCCAGCAGCCAAGTGATGGTTGAATACGAGCAGTACTTC. This gives the protein CASSQVMVEYEQYF.

This clonotype was observed many times. The rearrangement links TRBV10-3 to TRBJ2-7; D possibly corresponds to TRBD2 (5 bases). Germline V gene sequence: CDR1 ENHRY, CDR2 SYGVKD. The CDR3 totals 13 residues. V shed 6 bases and J shed 0 bases, with 9 bases lying between them. The CDR3 region has the DNA TGTGCCATCAGCGAGCGGACCTCCTACGAGCAGTACTTC. It specifies CAISERTSYEQYF.

For this clonotype: Possible read error: a much larger clone is one base away. The chain joins TRBV7-2 to TRBJ2-7; the match to TRBD1 covers 9 bases. CDR3 size: 13 residues. V was clipped by 8 bases and J by 4 bases; unmatched bases: 6. The germline gives CDR1 SGHTA, CDR2 FQGNSA. The CDR3 loop is CASGADRGYEQYF. The CDR3 DNA is TGTGCCAGCGGCGCCGACAGGGGGTACGAGCAGTACTTC.

This clonotype was recorded many times. The CDR3 protein is CATSRSFDSYEQYF. CDR3 in DNA: TGTGCCACCAGCAGATCCTTCGACAGTTACGAGCAGTACTTC. The chain links TRBV15 to TRBJ2-7, with D perhaps matching TRBD1 (5 bases). V lost 2 bases, J lost 4 bases, and 12 bases lay in between. Germline V lookup: CDR1 LNHNV, CDR2 YYDKDF (reference sequence). This CDR3 has 14 amino acids.

The rearrangement links TRBV5-6 to TRBJ2-2; 8 nucleotides match TRBD1. There are 17 residues in the CDR3. CDR1 and CDR2 from the germline V gene are SGHDT and YYEEEE. The V segment lost 3 bases and the J segment 0 bases; nucleotides outside the gene matches: 7. DNA of the CDR3: TGTGCCAGCAGCTCCCCGGACAGGGCGCCGAACACCGGGGAGCTGTTTTTT. It codes for CASSSPDRAPNTGELFF.

The CDR3 protein is CSARPRHLNQPQHF. CDR3 nucleotide sequence: TGCAGTGCTAGACCCCGACACCTCAATCAGCCCCAGCATTTT. The genes are TRBV20-1 and TRBJ1-5; D gene ambiguous. Germline CDR1 DFQATT, CDR2 SNEGSKA (reference sequence). V was cut by 2 bases and J by 3 bases, with 11 bases left in between. The CDR3 consists of 14 residues.

The rearrangement uses TRBV20-1 and TRBJ2-5, with 7 bases lining up with TRBD2. V lost 2 bases and J lost 0; bases outside the gene matches: 15. This CDR3 has 18 amino acids. Germline CDR1 and CDR2: DFQATT and SNEGSKA (reference sequence). DNA for the CDR3: TGCAGTGCTAGAATGACCGGGGAGGGCCATCGGTACCAAGAGACCCAGTACTTC. It is translated as CSARMTGEGHRYQETQYF.

A word on this clonotype: Relative to the germline gene, one junction end is altered; a read error may explain this. This chain uses TRBV5-5 with TRBJ1-2; D perhaps matches TRBD1 (6 bases). Germline CDR1 SGHKS, CDR2 YYEKEE (reference sequence). This CDR3 comprises 14 residues. The CDR3 sequence is CASSQLTGHYGYTF. CDR3 coding DNA: TGCGCCAGCAGCCAACTGACAGGCCACTATGGCTACACCTTC. The full variable domain, its missing parts supplied by reference TRBV5-5 and TRBJ1-2, is DAGVTQSPTHLIKTRGQQVTLRCSPISGHKSVSWYQQVLGQGPQFIFQYYEKEERGRGNFPDRFSARQFPNYSSELNVNALLLGDSALYLCASSQLTGHYGYTFGSGTRLTVV.

V and J are TRBV7-2 and TRBJ2-7; 7 bases match TRBD1. This CDR3 is built from 15 residues. Germline V gene data show CDR1 as SGHTA and CDR2 as FQGNSA. V shed 3 bases and J 5 bases; nucleotides not matched to a gene: 10. CDR3 in amino acids: CASSFDRATPHEQYF. The CDR3 nucleotides read TGTGCCAGCAGCTTCGACAGGGCCACCCCCCACGAGCAGTACTTC.

This clonotype was observed a handful of times. The rearrangement links TRBV12-3 or TRBV12-4 to TRBJ1-4, with D perhaps TRBD1 (5 bases). Trimming removed 7 bases at V and 2 bases at J, with 14 bases between. This CDR3 contains 15 residues. CDR3 protein: CASTPGGITNEKLFF. For the CDR3, the DNA is TGTGCCAGCACCCCGGGGGGAATCACTAATGAAAAACTGTTTTTT.

The sample holds many counts of this clonotype. The CDR3 DNA reads TGTGCCAGCAGCTTCCAGGGTTACGATGGCTACACCTTC. As protein: CASSFQGYDGYTF. The rearrangement joins TRBV7-8 to TRBJ1-2, with D possibly being TRBD1 (5 bases). CDR1 and CDR2 from the germline V gene are SGHVS and FQNEAQ. The CDR3 is made up of 13 amino acids. Trimming took 3 bases from V and 6 from J, leaving 11 bases between them.

The gene calls are TRBV19 and TRBJ1-5, with TRBD1 identical over 7 bases. The V gene's germline CDR1 is LNHDA and CDR2 SQIVND (reference sequence). The trim removed 3 bases at V and 0 bases at J, leaving 2 bases unmatched. The CDR3 contains 15 residues. CDR3 residues: CASSIWDSSNQPQHF. The CDR3 DNA sequence: TGTGCCAGTAGTATTTGGGACAGTAGCAATCAGCCCCAGCATTTT.

On this clonotype itself: One junction end disagrees with the germline gene, perhaps due to a read error. V and J are TRBV10-3 and TRBJ1-5; no reliable D call. This CDR3 spans 14 amino acids. Germline V gene sequence: CDR1 ENHRY, CDR2 SYGVKD. CDR3 in amino acids: CASSYLDNNQPQHF. As DNA, the CDR3 is TGTGCCAGCAGTTACCTTGACAACAATCAGCCCCAGCATTTT.

This clonotype was found a few times. This chain connects TRBV29-1 to TRBJ1-2, with D uncertain. The V gene lost 0 bases and the J gene lost 5 bases, with 22 bases spanning the gap. This CDR3 is 17 amino acids long. Germline CDR1 reads SQVTM; CDR2 reads ANQGSEA. CDR3 nucleotide sequence: TGCAGCGTTGAAGAGGACCCAAGGGTCCCTATTAAGTATGGCTACACCTTC. It yields the protein CSVEEDPRVPIKYGYTF.

This chain joins TRBV9 and TRBJ1-1; D might be TRBD1 (5 bases). This CDR3 spans 15 amino acids. Between the trimmed V and J ends, which lost 3 bases and 0 bases, there was a span of 12 bases. Germline CDR1 SGDLS, CDR2 YYNGEE. The CDR3 DNA reads TGTGCCAGCAGCGGCGGGACGGTTATGAACACTGAAGCTTTCTTT. This codes for CASSGGTVMNTEAFF.

This clonotype was detected many times. The genes are TRBV29-1 and TRBJ2-7; 10 bases map to TRBD2. Germline CDR1 SQVTM, CDR2 ANQGSEA. J was trimmed by 7 bases and V by 3 bases; bases with no gene match: 9. The CDR3 extends over 14 amino acids. CDR3 residues: CSVELAGEVGEQYF. CDR3 bases: TGCAGCGTTGAGCTAGCGGGAGAGGTTGGGGAGCAGTACTTC.

This clonotype occurred many times. One end of the junction fails to match germline, which may point to a read error. This chain connects TRBV5-1 to TRBJ1-1; weak D call: TRBD1 (6 bases). CDR1 is SGHRS, CDR2 YFSETQ, per germline. This CDR3 is built from 13 residues. As DNA, the CDR3 is TGTGCCAGCGGACTGACCAGGGGCACTGAAGCTTTCTTT. Translation: CASGLTRGTEAFF.

The chain employs TRBV5-8 and TRBJ2-7; 7 bases agree with TRBD2. The trim removed 4 bases at V and 5 bases at J, leaving 12 bases unmatched. The CDR3 runs 15 residues. The germline gives CDR1 SGHTS, CDR2 YDEGEE. CDR3 in amino acids: CASSPDSGRANEQYF. The DNA for the CDR3 is TGTGCCAGCAGCCCAGATAGCGGGCGCGCCAACGAGCAGTACTTC.

The table lists this clonotype with a few counts. A read error is possible here, since a much larger clone lies one base away. The V call is TRBV29-1, the J call TRBJ1-2; D remains unclear. V was shortened by 7 bases and J by 8 bases, with 11 bases between the two germline ends. The germline V gene encodes CDR1 SQVTM and CDR2 ANQGSEA. CDR3 length: 10 residues. CDR3 sequence reads: CSDASGGYTF. CDR3 bases: TGCAGCGACGCATCGGGGGGCTACACCTTC.

In this sample, this clonotype turned up many times. This chain links TRBV2 with TRBJ1-6, with TRBD1 matching over 8 bases. The CDR3 is 14 residues long. Per germline, CDR1 SNHLY and CDR2 FYNNEI. V was pared by 6 bases and J by 5 bases, with 3 bases of the junction left unmatched. The CDR3 protein is CASRRTGNNSPLHF. CDR3 coding DNA: TGTGCCAGCAGAAGGACAGGGAATAATTCACCCCTCCACTTT.

The chain joins TRBV7-2 to TRBJ2-5; TRBD1 might be the D (6 bases). V dropped 1 base and J dropped 0 bases, with 15 bases sitting between them. The CDR3 has 17 amino acids. Germline lookup yields CDR1 SGHTA and CDR2 FQGNSA. The CDR3 is CASSLEQGTPYQETQYF. Here the CDR3 DNA reads TGTGCCAGCAGCTTAGAGCAGGGGACCCCTTACCAAGAGACCCAGTACTTC.

The gene calls are TRBV5-6 and TRBJ2-5, with D hard to call. CDR3 length equals 15 residues. Looked up from germline, CDR1 is SGHDT and CDR2 is YYEEEE. Trimming pared 2 bases from V and 1 base from J, leaving 12 bases between. CDR3 residues: CASSLEDGIQETQYF. CDR3 nucleotides: TGTGCCAGCAGCTTAGAGGATGGGATCCAAGAGACCCAGTACTTC.

This chain links TRBV6-5 with TRBJ1-4; unclear D gene. Germline CDR1 MNHEY, CDR2 SVGAGI. Trimming stripped 0 bases from V and 7 bases from J, with 6 bases between. This CDR3 has 13 amino acids. Here the CDR3 reads CASSYSKAEKLFF. CDR3 nucleotide sequence: TGTGCCAGCAGTTACTCGAAAGCTGAAAAACTGTTTTTT.

In this sample, this clonotype turned up many times. The CDR3 loop is CATSRPRDSYGYTF. CDR3 coding DNA: TGTGCCACCAGCAGACCCCGGGACAGCTATGGCTACACCTTC. The chain couples TRBV15 to TRBJ1-2; 7 bases are shared with TRBD1. There are 14 residues in the CDR3. The V and J ends lost 2 bases and 4 bases, in that order; junction bases with no gene match: 4. Per germline, CDR1 LNHNV and CDR2 YYDKDF (reference sequence).

This chain joins TRBV6-5 and TRBJ2-7; possible D gene TRBD2, 6 bases. The CDR3 consists of 14 residues. Germline V CDR1 and CDR2: MNHEY, SVGAGI. Trimming removed 7 bases at V and 2 bases at J, with 15 bases between. The CDR3 spells CASIPLADPYEQYF. CDR3 DNA sequence: TGTGCCAGCATCCCGTTAGCGGATCCCTACGAGCAGTACTTC.

This clonotype was recorded at least ten times. The chain carries TRBV19 and TRBJ1-5, with 8 bases lining up with TRBD1. V lost 7 bases, J lost 5 bases, and 4 bases stayed unmatched. In germline, CDR1 is LNHDA, CDR2 SQIVND (reference sequence). CDR3 length: 13 residues. Written as DNA, the CDR3 is TGTGCCAGTAACGGACAGGGCTATCAGCCCCAGCATTTT. Translated, it gives CASNGQGYQPQHF. Using reference TRBV19 and TRBJ1-5 for the parts outside the CDR3, the full variable domain is DGGITQSPKYLFRKEGQNVTLSCEQNLNHDAMYWYRQDPGQGLRLIYYSQIVNDFQKGDIAEGYSVSREKKESFPLTVTSAQKNPTAFYLCASNGQGYQPQHFGDGTRLSIL.

This clonotype has at least ten counts. The gene calls are TRBV9 and TRBJ2-5, with TRBD2 identical over 8 bases. The junction had 6 bases not matched to a gene; V was cut back by 0 bases and J by 5 bases. The germline V gene has CDR1 SGDLS and CDR2 YYNGEE. The CDR3 loop spans 15 amino acids. The CDR3 DNA reads as TGTGCCAGCAGCGTAGAAGCGGGAGTGGGCGAGACCCAGTACTTC. Residues: CASSVEAGVGETQYF. The variable domain in full, completed from reference TRBV9 and TRBJ2-5, reads DSGVTQTPKHLITATGQRVTLRCSPRSGDLSVYWYQQSLDQGLQFLIQYYNGEERAKGNILERFSAQQFPDLHSELNLSSLELGDSALYFCASSVEAGVGETQYFGPGTRLLVL.

The chain is built from TRBV7-9 and TRBJ1-5; D unclear. CDR3 length equals 15 residues. Trimming stripped 1 base from V and 6 bases from J, with 13 bases between. Germline CDR1 is SEHNR and CDR2 is FQNEAQ (reference sequence). CDR3 sequence reads: CASSLGGIGSQPQHF. CDR3 in DNA: TGTGCCAGCAGCTTAGGAGGGATTGGGAGTCAGCCCCAGCATTTT.

V gene TRBV3-1 combines with J gene TRBJ1-4; tentatively, D is TRBD1 (6 bases). Trimming cost V 0 bases and J 10 bases, with 18 bases left between them. CDR1 and CDR2 (germline): LGHDT, YNNKEL (reference sequence). The CDR3 runs 16 residues. Here the CDR3 reads CASSQDWGLDGGKLFF. Here the CDR3 DNA reads TGTGCCAGCAGCCAAGATTGGGGGCTCGACGGGGGAAAACTGTTTTTT. Looking up the rest from reference TRBV3-1 and TRBJ1-4 gives the full variable domain: DTAVSQTPKYLVTQMGNDKSIKCEQNLGHDTMYWYKQDSKKFLKIMFSYNNKELIINETVPNRFSPKSPDKAHLNLHINSLELGDSAVYFCASSQDWGLDGGKLFFGSGTQLSVL.